The following is a TCR beta chain sequence with its context. Its antigen is as yet unknown. Terminally differentiated effector memory CD45RA+ cells were excluded by CCR7 positive selection of CD45RO-negative cells. Donors, without exception, were Caucasian adults residing in Nashville, Tennessee. This CDR3 comprises 15 residues. Germline V gives CDR1 LNHNV, CDR2 YYDKDF (reference sequence). Trimming shortened V by 6 bases and J by 4 bases, and 16 bases separated the two germline ends. Method: immunoSEQ multiplex PCR; TCRdb's copy keeps in-frame clones and lacks some. Here the sample spans about 2.2 million clones, 90% to 95% being singletons. These data originate in a study of shared clonotypes between healthy human individuals. The study's findings and limits: Naive CD4 clonotypes overlapped across a handful of donors at approximately 5%.

Sequences were obtained from naive CD8+ T cells from PBMCs. This chain connects TRBV15 to TRBJ1-3, with D unclear. The TCR originated in a man younger than 30 in good health. Some clones in this sample may be carry-over from other donors' samples. The chain's CDR3 is CATSLGRGLGNTIYF. In nucleotides, the CDR3 is TGTGCCACCAGTCTCGGGCGAGGGCTGGGAAACACCATATATTTT.